This record looks at one T cell receptor (beta chain) sequence and its context. What this receptor recognizes is not known. Base qualities are not provided; no much larger clone lies one nucleotide away. The data originate from a study of radiotherapy plus CTLA-4 blockade in lung cancer (dated by TCRdb to 2016 to 2019). With respect to the entire study: Among enrolled patients, under 20% had an objective response and 25% to 35% reached disease control. Broad study findings and their caveats: Early dynamic changes in blood T cell clones, together with increased serum interferon-beta after radiation, were reported as the strongest predictors of response. After treatment with radiotherapy and ipilimumab, TCR clones that came from tumors expanded in the peripheral blood.

V is clipped by 5 bases and J by 9 bases, and the sequence between their germline boundaries is 8 bases long. Including cysteine and phenylalanine, the CDR3 has 11 amino acids. The only DNA kept is the CDR3, 33 bases in frame from the first base. CDR1 and CDR2 were assigned from the germline V gene as SGHDN and FVKESK. Preparation of the library involved the immunoSEQ multiplex PCR assay. TCRdb holds this immuneACCESS table with in-frame rearrangements only. Some clones are missing; in checked studies, unresolved V genes explain under half, and the rest has no known cause. The sample records approximately 100,000 clones, 70% to 90% of which are singletons. Over 2% of the sample is in the top ten clones. Focal radiation therapy combined with CTLA-4 blockade (ipilimumab) was tested in patients with chemo-refractory metastatic non-small-cell lung cancer.

Source: peripheral blood, taken from a patient treated with radiotherapy plus ipilimumab. The rearrangement combines TRBV14 with TRBJ2-1, with no confident D gene call. The source is a human donor with non-small cell lung cancer that progressed on radiotherapy plus ipilimumab. Some clones in this sample may be carry-over from other donors' samples. The DNA reads TGTGCCAGCAGCTCCGTGGGTGAGCAGTTCTTC. The translation is CASSSVGEQFF.